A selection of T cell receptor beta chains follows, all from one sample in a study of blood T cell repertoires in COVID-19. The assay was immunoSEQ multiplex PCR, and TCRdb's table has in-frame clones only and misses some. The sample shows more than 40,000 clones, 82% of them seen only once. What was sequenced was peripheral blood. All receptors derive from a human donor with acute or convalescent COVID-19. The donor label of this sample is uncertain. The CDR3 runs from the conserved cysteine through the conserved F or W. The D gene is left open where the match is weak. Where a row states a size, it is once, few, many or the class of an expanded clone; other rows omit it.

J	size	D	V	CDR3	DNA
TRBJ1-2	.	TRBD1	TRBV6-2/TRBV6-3	CASSYRTGVYGYTF	TGTGCCAGCAGTTATCGGACAGGGGTCTATGGCTACACCTTC
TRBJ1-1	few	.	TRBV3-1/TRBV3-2	CASSQGAGIEAFF	TGTGCCAGCAGCCAAGGCGCAGGGATAGAAGCTTTCTTT
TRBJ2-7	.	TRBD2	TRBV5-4	CASSTADGGAEEQYF	TGTGCCAGCAGCACGGCTGACGGGGGGGCGGAGGAGCAGTACTTC
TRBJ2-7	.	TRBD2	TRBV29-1	CSVSGGAGYSYEQYF	TGCAGCGTCTCCGGGGGGGCGGGTTATTCCTACGAGCAGTACTTC
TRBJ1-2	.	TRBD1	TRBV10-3	CAISTDRGYGYTF	TGTGCCATCAGTACCGACAGGGGCTATGGCTACACCTTC
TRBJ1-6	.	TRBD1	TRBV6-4	CASSDSGQGNNSPLHF	TGTGCCAGCAGTGACTCGGGACAGGGGAATAATTCACCCCTCCACTTT
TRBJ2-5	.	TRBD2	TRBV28	CASSRKLAGRQETQYF	TGTGCCAGCAGTCGAAAACTAGCGGGGAGGCAAGAGACCCAGTACTTC
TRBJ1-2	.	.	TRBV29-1	CSVNPGGDGYTF	TGCAGCGTTAATCCCGGGGGAGATGGCTACACCTTC
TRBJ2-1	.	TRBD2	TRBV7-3	CASSSSGGYGEQFF	TGTGCCAGCAGCTCCTCGGGGGGTTACGGGGAGCAGTTCTTC
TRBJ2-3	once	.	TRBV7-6	CASSSQGSSTDTQYF	TGTGCCAGCAGCTCACAGGGATCTAGCACAGATACGCAGTATTTT
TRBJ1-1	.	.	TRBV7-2	CASSLWANTEAFF	TGTGCCAGCAGCTTGTGGGCGAACACTGAAGCTTTCTTT
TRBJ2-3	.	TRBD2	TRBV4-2	CASSPGLAGVGTDTQYF	TGTGCCAGCAGCCCGGGACTAGCGGGAGTTGGGACAGATACGCAGTATTTT
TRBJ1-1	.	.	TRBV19	CASTTAFPPNTEAFF	TGTGCCAGTACGACAGCCTTCCCCCCGAACACTGAAGCTTTCTTT
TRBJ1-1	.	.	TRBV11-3	CASAGVSNTEAFF	TGTGCCAGCGCCGGGGTCTCAAACACTGAAGCTTTCTTT
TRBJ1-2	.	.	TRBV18	CASSPPEDYGYTF	TGTGCCAGCTCACCACCAGAGGATTATGGCTACACCTTC
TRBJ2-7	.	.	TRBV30	CAWGHSEQYF	TGTGCCTGGGGACACTCCGAGCAGTACTTC
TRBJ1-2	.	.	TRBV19	CASIRTSSSGYTF	TGTGCCAGTATCCGAACCTCATCTAGCGGCTACACCTTC
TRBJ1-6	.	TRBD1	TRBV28	CASSSVGDRLNSPLHF	TGTGCCAGCAGTTCCGTGGGGGACAGGCTTAATTCACCCCTCCACTTT
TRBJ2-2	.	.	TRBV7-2	CASSQTGQNTGELFF	TGTGCCAGCAGCCAGACGGGACAGAACACCGGGGAGCTGTTTTTT
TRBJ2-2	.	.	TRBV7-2	CASSGVAENTGELFF	TGTGCCAGCAGCGGGGTAGCGGAGAACACCGGGGAGCTGTTTTTT
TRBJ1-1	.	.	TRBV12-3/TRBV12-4	CASRYGTNLGAFF	TGTGCCAGCAGATATGGGACAAATCTGGGAGCTTTCTTT
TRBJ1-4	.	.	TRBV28	CASSLEGGKLFF	TGTGCCAGCAGTTTAGAGGGTGGAAAACTGTTTTTT
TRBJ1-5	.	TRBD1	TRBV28	CASSLGQGEQPQHF	TGTGCCAGCAGTCTGGGACAGGGGGAGCAGCCCCAGCATTTT
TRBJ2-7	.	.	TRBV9	CASSPESPPRQYF	TGTGCCAGCAGCCCTGAGAGCCCCCCGAGGCAGTACTTC
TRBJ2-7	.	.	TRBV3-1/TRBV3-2	CASSQESYEQYF	TGTGCCAGCAGCCAGGAGAGCTACGAGCAGTACTTC
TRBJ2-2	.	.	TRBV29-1	CSVALGQNTGELFF	TGCAGCGTTGCGCTGGGACAGAACACCGGGGAGCTGTTTTTT
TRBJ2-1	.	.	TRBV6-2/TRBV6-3	CASSSTWGVQFF	TGTGCCAGCAGTTCCACCTGGGGGGTGCAGTTCTTC
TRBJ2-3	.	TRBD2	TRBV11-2	CASSVSGGTDTQYF	TGTGCCAGCAGCGTAAGCGGGGGCACAGATACGCAGTATTTT
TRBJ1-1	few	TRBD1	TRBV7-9	CASSLQGALRNTEAFF	TGTGCCAGCAGCCTACAGGGGGCATTGAGAAACACTGAAGCTTTCTTT
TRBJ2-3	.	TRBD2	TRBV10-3	CAISEGVSGRDTQYF	TGTGCCATCAGTGAGGGGGTAAGCGGGAGAGATACGCAGTATTTT
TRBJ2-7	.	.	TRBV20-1	CSAPQSVEQYF	TGCAGTGCTCCGCAGTCAGTCGAGCAGTACTTC
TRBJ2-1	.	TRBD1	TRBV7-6	CASSSGGNEQFF	TGTGCCAGCAGCTCAGGGGGCAATGAGCAGTTCTTC
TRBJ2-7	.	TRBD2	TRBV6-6	CASSPGTSLSYEQYF	TGTGCCAGCAGTCCTGGGACTAGCCTTTCCTACGAGCAGTACTTC
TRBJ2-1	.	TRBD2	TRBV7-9	CASRKPLREGSYNEQFF	TGTGCCAGCAGAAAACCCCTCCGGGAGGGTTCGTACAATGAGCAGTTCTTC
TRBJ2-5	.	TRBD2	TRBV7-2	CASSSGLAGASGETQYF	TGTGCCAGCAGCTCCGGACTAGCGGGGGCCTCGGGGGAGACCCAGTACTTC
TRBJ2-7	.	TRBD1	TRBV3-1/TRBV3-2	CASSLGQGGEQYF	TGTGCCAGCAGCCTTGGACAGGGCGGTGAGCAGTACTTC
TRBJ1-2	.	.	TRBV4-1	CASSQAFDSYGYTF	TGCGCCAGCAGCCAAGCATTCGACTCGTATGGCTACACCTTC
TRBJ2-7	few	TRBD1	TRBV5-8	CASSLAWTGGLEQYF	TGTGCCAGCAGCTTGGCGTGGACAGGTGGTCTCGAGCAGTACTTC
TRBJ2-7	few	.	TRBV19	CASSIKPFVLYEQYF	TGTGCCAGTAGTATTAAGCCATTTGTCCTCTACGAGCAGTACTTC
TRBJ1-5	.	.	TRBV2	CASSDLRDNQPQHF	TGTGCCAGCAGTGATCTCAGGGACAATCAGCCCCAGCATTTT
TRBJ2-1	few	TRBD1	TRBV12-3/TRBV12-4	CASGTGVYEQFF	TGTGCCAGCGGGACAGGGGTGTATGAGCAGTTCTTC
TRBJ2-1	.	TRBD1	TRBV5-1	CASSPGGTGDNEQFF	TGCGCCAGCAGCCCGGGGGGGACAGGGGACAATGAGCAGTTCTTC
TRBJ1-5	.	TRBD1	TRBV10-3	CAIGQGDQPQHF	TGTGCCATCGGACAGGGGGATCAGCCCCAGCATTTT
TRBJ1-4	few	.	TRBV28	CASRPTGLNEKLFF	TGTGCCAGCAGACCGACGGGTCTTAATGAAAAACTGTTTTTT